This T cell receptor beta chain derives from a study of blood T cells in healthy people across ages (dated by TCRdb to between 2015 and 2017). Broadly, across the study: In model experiments, template switching captured roughly one uniquely barcoded TCR beta cDNA molecule for every two T cells. Donors were grouped into four age groups: young (average roughly 16 years), middle-aged (39), aged (about 60) and long-lived (roughly 80). Two additional independent replicas of 1 million unique cDNA reads from the same blood draw were analyzed for two donors (one aged 18 to 29 and one aged 80 or older). Donors of different ages were randomly distributed across sequencing lanes to avoid experimental bias. The study measured age-related changes in TCR beta repertoire diversity using deep sequencing normalized with unique cDNA molecular identifiers. Findings and caveats that apply to the study as a whole: The percentage of naive T cells measured by flow cytometry correlated strongly with observed TCR beta diversity. Since profiling was done on bulk unsorted PBMCs, naive and antigen-experienced compartments could not be conclusively compared. Observed TCR beta diversity per million T cells fell roughly linearly with age, and a significant reduction was already apparent by age approximately 41. Because donor CMV infection status was unknown, age-related changes in expanded clonotypes were potentially confounded. Compared with the aged group, the long-lived group had more naive CD4+ T cells, fewer expanded clones and increased TCR diversity, suggesting age selection. Estimates of total diversity from one million sequenced T cells were regarded as lower bounds and underestimates.

Of note for this clonotype: Its recognized antigen is unknown. The record has no base qualities; no much larger clone is one base away.

The 40 or so donors, aged roughly 6 to 95 years, were systemically healthy Caucasian individuals from Russia. Ten milliliters of peripheral blood were drawn from each donor into EDTA-treated Vacutainer tubes. Ficoll-Paque density-gradient centrifugation was used to isolate PBMCs, with at least 6.5 million per sample. Trizol reagent was used to extract total RNA from PBMCs, with at least 5.5 micrograms per sample. For every donor, flow cytometry on a PBMC aliquot measured the percentage of naive CD45RAhigh/CD27high T cells. CDR1 and CDR2 are drawn from the germline V gene: SGHRS, YFSETQ. From the cysteine through the phenylalanine, the CDR3 covers 14 amino acids. The kept DNA is CDR3 alone, 42 bases in frame from the first base. V is cut by 4 bases and J by 6 bases, and the space between the germline ends is 14 bases. Libraries were built with 5' RACE. TCRdb names Illumina HiSeq 2500 as the instrument used. The second PCR ran for about 6 to 12 cycles and used a J-beta primer mix along with a sample-barcoded 5' primer. A unique molecular identifier was introduced onto each TCR beta cDNA molecule by a template-switch 5' adaptor carrying 12 random nucleotides. At least 2.5 million CDR3-containing paired-end reads were obtained from each sample. All of the RNA was converted into first-strand cDNA using the Mint cDNA synthesis kit, with a TRBC-specific oligonucleotide serving as the primer. All cDNA was treated with uracil-DNA glycosylase and then went through a first 18-cycle PCR with the universal primers M1SS and BC2_uni_R. The authors' pipeline ran thus. For normalization, 1 million high-quality reads, each with a distinct molecular identifier, were randomly selected from each sample. Instead of being binned into consensus sequences, reads with shared molecular identifiers were discarded. MiTCR, set to a Q25 quality threshold and the strictest error-elimination algorithm, was used for CDR3 identification, clonotype clustering and error correction. Lower-bound total TCR beta diversity was estimated with a nonparametric unseen species model using Euler transformation. TCRdb reprocessing: public reads trimmed at Q25 with fastp, clones called with MiXCR, in-frame beta chains kept. Entries are consolidated by CDR3 protein sequence, retaining the most common genes and DNA. The V and J calls follow TCRdb's processing rather than the paper's. The sample table holds around 1.7 million distinct CDR3 sequences, of which 28% were seen once. The ten largest clones take up roughly 8% of the sample.

The receptor's source is a woman aged 25 to 39 in good health. In this chain, TRBV5-1 is recombined with TRBJ1-5, with the identity of the D gene unclear. What was sequenced was blood. The nucleotides are TGCGCCAGCAGCCCATCTGGACTGATTCAGCCCCAGCATTTT. The encoded protein is CASSPSGLIQPQHF. Outside the CDR3, residues come from the reference TRBV5-1 and TRBJ1-5 proteins, so the full variable domain is: KAGVTQTPRYLIKTRGQQVTLSCSPISGHRSVSWYQQTPGQGLQFLFEYFSETQRNKGNFPGRFSGRQFSNSRSEMNVSTLELGDSALYLCASSPSGLIQPQHFGDGTRLSIL.